The clone carrying this T cell receptor (beta chain) was counted ten times or more. This beta chain turned up in a library designed for alpha chains; as an off-target read, its abundance says little. This CDR3 spans 14 amino acids. V lost 4 bases to trimming and J lost 4 bases, with 10 bases between them. Germline V gene data show CDR1 as MNHNS and CDR2 as SASEGT. TCRdb processed the 5' RACE reads anew with MiXCR; each CDR3 protein has one entry. The data contain about 15,000 distinct CDR3 sequences, 3% to 4.5% of them singletons. The entry originates in a study of spatial heterogeneity in lung cancer. Noted time point: sample taken at primary tumor resection.

The origin of this receptor is a male donor with early-stage non-small cell lung cancer. This material consisted of normal lung tissue next to the tumor, taken at surgery. This sequence joins TRBV6-1 and TRBJ1-4; no definite D call. CDR3 protein: CASSAAHNNEKLFF. CDR3 DNA sequence: TGTGCCAGCAGTGCCGCACATAATAATGAAAAACTGTTTTTT.